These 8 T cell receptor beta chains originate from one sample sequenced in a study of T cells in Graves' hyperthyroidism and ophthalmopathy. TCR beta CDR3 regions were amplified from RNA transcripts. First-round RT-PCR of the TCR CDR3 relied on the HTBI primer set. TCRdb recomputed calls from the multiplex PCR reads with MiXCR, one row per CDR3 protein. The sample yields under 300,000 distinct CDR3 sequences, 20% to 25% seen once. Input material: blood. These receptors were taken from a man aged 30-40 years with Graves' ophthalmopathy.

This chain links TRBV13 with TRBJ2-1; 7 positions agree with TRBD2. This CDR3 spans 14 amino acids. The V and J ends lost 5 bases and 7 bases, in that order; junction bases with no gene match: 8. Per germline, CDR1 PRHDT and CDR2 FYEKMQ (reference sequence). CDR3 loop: CASSPHGEGNEQFF. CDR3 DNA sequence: TGTGCCAGCAGCCCCCACGGGGAGGGGAATGAGCAGTTCTTC.

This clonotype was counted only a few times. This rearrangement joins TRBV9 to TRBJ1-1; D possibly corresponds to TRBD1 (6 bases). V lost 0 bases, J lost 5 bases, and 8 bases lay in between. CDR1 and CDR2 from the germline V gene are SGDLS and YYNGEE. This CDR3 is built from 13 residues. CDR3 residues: CASSVGGATEAFF. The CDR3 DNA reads TGTGCCAGCAGCGTAGGGGGGGCGACTGAAGCTTTCTTT. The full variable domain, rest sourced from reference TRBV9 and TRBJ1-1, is DSGVTQTPKHLITATGQRVTLRCSPRSGDLSVYWYQQSLDQGLQFLIQYYNGEERAKGNILERFSAQQFPDLHSELNLSSLELGDSALYFCASSVGGATEAFFGQGTRLTVV.

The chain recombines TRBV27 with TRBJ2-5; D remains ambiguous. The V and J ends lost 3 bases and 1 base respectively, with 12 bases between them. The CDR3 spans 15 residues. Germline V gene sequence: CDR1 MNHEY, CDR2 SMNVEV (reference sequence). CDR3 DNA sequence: TGTGCCAGCAGTTTTAGCCGTCGCCTCCAAGAGACCCAGTACTTC. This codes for CASSFSRRLQETQYF.

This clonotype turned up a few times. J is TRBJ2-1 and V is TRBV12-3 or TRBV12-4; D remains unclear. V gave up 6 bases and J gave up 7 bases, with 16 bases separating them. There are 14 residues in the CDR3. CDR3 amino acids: CASRSALFINEQFF. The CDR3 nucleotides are TGTGCCAGCAGGTCAGCGCTTTTTATAAATGAGCAGTTCTTC.

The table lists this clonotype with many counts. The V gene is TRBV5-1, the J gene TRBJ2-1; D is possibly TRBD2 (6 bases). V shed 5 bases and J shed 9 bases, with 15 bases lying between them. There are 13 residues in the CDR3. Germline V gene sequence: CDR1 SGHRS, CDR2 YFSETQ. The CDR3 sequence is CASSSGGPSEQFF. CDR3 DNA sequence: TGCGCCAGCAGTTCAGGAGGGCCGAGTGAGCAGTTCTTC.

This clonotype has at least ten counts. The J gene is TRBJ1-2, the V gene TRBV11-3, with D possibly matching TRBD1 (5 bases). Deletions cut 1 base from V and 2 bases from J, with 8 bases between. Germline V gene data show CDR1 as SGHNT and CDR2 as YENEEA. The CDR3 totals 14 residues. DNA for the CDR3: TGTGCCAGCAGCTTAGGGGACGGAAACTATGGCTACACCTTC. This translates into CASSLGDGNYGYTF.

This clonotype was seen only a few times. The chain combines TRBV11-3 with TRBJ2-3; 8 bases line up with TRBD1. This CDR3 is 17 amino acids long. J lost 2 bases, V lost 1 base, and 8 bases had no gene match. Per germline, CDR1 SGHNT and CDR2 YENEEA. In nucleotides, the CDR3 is TGTGCCAGCAGCTTAGGAACAGGGACAGGATTCACAGATACGCAGTATTTT. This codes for CASSLGTGTGFTDTQYF.

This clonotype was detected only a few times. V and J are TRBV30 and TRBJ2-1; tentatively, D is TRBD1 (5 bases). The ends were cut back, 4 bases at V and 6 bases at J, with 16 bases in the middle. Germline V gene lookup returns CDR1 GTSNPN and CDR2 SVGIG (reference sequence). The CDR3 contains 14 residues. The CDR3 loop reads CAWTLGRGLNEQFF. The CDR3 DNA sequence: TGTGCCTGGACCCTGGGTAGGGGTCTCAATGAGCAGTTCTTC.